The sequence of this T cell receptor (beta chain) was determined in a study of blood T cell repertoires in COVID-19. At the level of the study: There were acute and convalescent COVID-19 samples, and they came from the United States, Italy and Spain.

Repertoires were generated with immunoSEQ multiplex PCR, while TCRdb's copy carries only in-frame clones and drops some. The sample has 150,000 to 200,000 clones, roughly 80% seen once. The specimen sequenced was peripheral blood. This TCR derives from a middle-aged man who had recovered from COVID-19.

The DNA of the CDR3 is TGTGCCAGCAGCGCCGGGAGGGAGGCCCACCTCCCCACCTACAATGAGCAGTTCTTC. Its protein is CASSAGREAHLPTYNEQFF. The chain combines TRBV7-9 with TRBJ2-1, with 8 bases identical to TRBD2. This CDR3 region has 19 residues. The trim removed 5 bases at V and 2 bases at J, leaving 17 bases unmatched. The germline gives CDR1 SEHNR, CDR2 FQNEAQ (reference sequence).